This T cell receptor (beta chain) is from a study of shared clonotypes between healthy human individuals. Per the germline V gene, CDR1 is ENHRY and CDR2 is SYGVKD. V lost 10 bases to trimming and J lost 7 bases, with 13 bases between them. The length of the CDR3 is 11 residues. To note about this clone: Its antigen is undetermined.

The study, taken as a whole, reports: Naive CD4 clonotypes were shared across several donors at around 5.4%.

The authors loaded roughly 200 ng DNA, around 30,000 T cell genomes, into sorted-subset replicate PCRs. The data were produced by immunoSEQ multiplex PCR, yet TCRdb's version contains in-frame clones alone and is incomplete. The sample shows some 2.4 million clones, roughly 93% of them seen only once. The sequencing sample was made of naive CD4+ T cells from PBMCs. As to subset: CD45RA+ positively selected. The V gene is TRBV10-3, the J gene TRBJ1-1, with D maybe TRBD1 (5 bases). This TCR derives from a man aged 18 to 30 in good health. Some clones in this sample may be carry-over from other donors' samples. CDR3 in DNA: TGTGCCACCCAACGGGACCGTGAAGCTTTCTTT. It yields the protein CATQRDREAFF.